These 10 T cell receptor beta chains share one sample of origin, sequenced in a study of technical replicates of blood from a handful of donors. The table came from immunoSEQ multiplex PCR; TCRdb's copy has only in-frame clones and leaves some out. The sample includes over 55,000 clones, approximately 96% of them seen just once. The sequencing sample was made of T cells isolated from PBMCs. The receptors originated from a human donor in good health.

CDR3 protein: CASGLRHEKLFF. The CDR3 DNA reads TGTGCCTCGGGATTAAGGCATGAAAAACTGTTTTTT. The V gene is TRBV30, the J gene TRBJ1-4; no clear D gene. Germline-derived CDR1 and CDR2 are GTSNPN and SVGIG (reference sequence). This CDR3 region has 12 residues. V lost 7 bases and J lost 6, with 12 bases in between.

The chain links TRBV27 to TRBJ1-1; possible D gene TRBD1, 6 bases. CDR1 is MNHEY and CDR2 is SMNVEV in the germline V gene (reference sequence). This CDR3 is 17 amino acids long. V was trimmed by 6 bases and J by 3 bases, leaving 23 bases between them. The CDR3 DNA reads TGTGCCAGCAGACGCAAGCGGGGCGGGGGGCGTGACACTGAAGCTTTCTTT. The encoded protein is CASRRKRGGGRDTEAFF.

The gene calls are TRBV29-1 and TRBJ2-7; D not certain. V shed 4 bases and J shed 0 bases, with 16 bases lying between them. The CDR3 loop spans 15 amino acids. CDR1 and CDR2 from the germline V gene are SQVTM and ANQGSEA. This chain's CDR3 is CSVVFLRKSSYEQYF. The CDR3 DNA sequence: TGCAGCGTTGTATTCCTCAGGAAAAGCTCCTACGAGCAGTACTTC.

The chain couples TRBV5-6 to TRBJ1-2; the match to TRBD1 covers 12 bases. V shed 1 base and J 12 bases; nucleotides not matched to a gene: 7. From germline, CDR1 is SGHDT and CDR2 YYEEEE. The CDR3 is 14 amino acids. The CDR3 reads CASSLLGQGARNTF. CDR3 nucleotide sequence: TGTGCCAGCAGCTTGTTGGGACAGGGGGCGCGAAACACCTTC.

This clone has more than one count but fewer than ten. The V call is TRBV4-2, the J call TRBJ1-1; possibly TRBD1 for D (5 bases). Germline CDR1 and CDR2: LGHNA and YNFKEQ. This CDR3 region has 15 residues. Trimming left V 1 base short and J 6 bases short, with 15 bases between. In nucleotides, the CDR3 is TGTGCCAGCAGCCAAGTTTTAAGGGGCGAGGCTGAAGCTTTCTTT. Encoded protein: CASSQVLRGEAEAFF.

This rearrangement joins TRBV29-1 to TRBJ2-7; 11 bases line up with TRBD2. V gave up 7 bases and J gave up 4 bases; unmatched junction bases: 6. CDR1 is SQVTM and CDR2 is ANQGSEA in the germline V gene. There are 13 residues in the CDR3. The CDR3 loop is CSALTSGTYEQYF. In DNA form, the CDR3 reads TGCAGCGCTTTGACTAGCGGGACATACGAGCAGTACTTC.

The chain carries TRBV5-6 and TRBJ2-3, with D perhaps matching TRBD1 (7 bases). CDR1 is SGHDT and CDR2 is YYEEEE in the germline V gene. The CDR3 extends over 14 amino acids. Trimming took off 4 bases at V and 2 bases at J, with 11 bases between the two ends. The CDR3 nucleotides read TGTGCCAGCAGCGGAGGGACAGTCACAGATACGCAGTATTTT. The encoded protein is CASSGGTVTDTQYF.

The V gene is TRBV7-9, the J gene TRBJ1-4; 11 bases fit TRBD1. Germline CDR1 reads SEHNR; CDR2 reads FQNEAQ (reference sequence). Trimming removed 3 bases from V and 8 bases from J; junction bases left unmatched: 2. The length of the CDR3 is 14 residues. Here the CDR3 DNA reads TGTGCCAGCAGCTTCGGACAGGGGGCAGAAAAACTGTTTTTT. Translating it yields CASSFGQGAEKLFF.

The chain joins TRBV4-1 to TRBJ2-7; 9 bases align to TRBD1. V lost 1 base, J lost 2 bases, and 0 bases stayed unmatched. Germline V CDR1 and CDR2: MGHRA, YSYEKL. The CDR3 totals 14 residues. CDR3 nucleotide sequence: TGCGCCAGCAGCCAAGGACAGGGGGCCTACGAGCAGTACTTC. This encodes CASSQGQGAYEQYF.

This chain uses TRBV7-2 with TRBJ2-2; D possibly corresponds to TRBD2 (6 bases). CDR1 SGHTA and CDR2 FQGNSA come from the germline V gene. The CDR3 totals 15 residues. Trimming removed 5 bases at V and 6 bases at J, with 16 bases between. The DNA for the CDR3 is TGTGCCAGCAGCGTACGGGGTGGCGGGGCCGGGGAGCTGTTTTTT. The encoded protein is CASSVRGGGAGELFF.